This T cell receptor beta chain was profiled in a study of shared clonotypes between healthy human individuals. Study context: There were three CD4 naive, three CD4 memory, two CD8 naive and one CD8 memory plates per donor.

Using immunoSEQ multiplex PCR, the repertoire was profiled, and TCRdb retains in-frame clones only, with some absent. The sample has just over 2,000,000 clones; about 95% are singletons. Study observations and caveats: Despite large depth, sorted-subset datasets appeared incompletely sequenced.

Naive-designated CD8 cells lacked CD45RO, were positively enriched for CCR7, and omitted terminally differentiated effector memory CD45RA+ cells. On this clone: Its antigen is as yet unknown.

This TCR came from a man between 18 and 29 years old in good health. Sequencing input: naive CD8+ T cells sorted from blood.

CDR3 DNA: TGCAGCGTTGTCGGGGGTCCGCCGCACACCGGGGAGCTGTTTTTT. It translates to CSVVGGPPHTGELFF. This chain joins TRBV29-1 and TRBJ2-2, with D maybe TRBD2 (6 bases). This CDR3 has 15 residues. The germline gives CDR1 SQVTM, CDR2 ANQGSEA. Trimming removed 4 bases from V and 3 bases from J, with 15 bases in between.